This T cell receptor (beta chain) was retrieved from a study of T cells after yellow fever vaccination. Study in general: Fractions of limited cellularity were prepared by means of SMART-Seq v4 Ultra Low Input. Broader study findings: Abundant bulk-derived clonotypes could contaminate FACS-sorted repertoires. Weaker, the secondary response had a peak occurring faster, on day 5 versus 15.

V trimming: 1 base; J trimming: 3 bases; junction bases outside the gene matches: 6. The CDR3 covers 16 residues. The germline CDR1 and CDR2 sequences are DFQATT and SNEGSKA (reference sequence). They built TCR cDNA with 5'RACE template switching, a step that put in a universal primer site and UMIs. TCRdb itself ran the 5' RACE reads through MiXCR, one entry per CDR3 protein. The data hold some 400,000 distinct CDR3 sequences, with around 6.4% observed a single time. This clonotype was observed a handful of times. As yet, its antigen is unknown. The TCR originated in a man under 40 who received the YFV17D yellow fever vaccine. Sample: PBMCs, taken 5 days after the yellow fever booster vaccination. The chain employs TRBV20-1 and TRBJ2-1; 10 nucleotides match TRBD2. The CDR3 loop reads CSARGTSGTVYNEQFF. In nucleotides, the CDR3 is TGCAGTGCTAGAGGGACTAGCGGAACCGTCTACAATGAGCAGTTCTTC.